The 13 T cell receptor beta chains in this list originate from one sample, sequenced in a study of blood T cell repertoires in COVID-19. Sequencing was performed with immunoSEQ multiplex PCR; in TCRdb, only in-frame clones are kept and a portion is missing. The sample records 88,000 or so clones, around 75% being singletons. Sequencing was carried out using peripheral blood. The receptors shown here come from a human donor in a cohort sampled during active COVID-19.

This chain connects TRBV15 to TRBJ2-1; D may be TRBD1 (5 bases). The CDR3 spans 14 residues. V was pared by 0 bases and J by 6 bases, with 9 bases between. Germline lookup yields CDR1 LNHNV and CDR2 YYDKDF (reference sequence). In DNA form, the CDR3 reads TGTGCCACCAGCAGAGACAGGGTAGGCAATGAGCAGTTCTTC. Its protein is CATSRDRVGNEQFF. The entire variable domain, with the rest obtained from reference TRBV15 and TRBJ2-1, is as follows: DAMVIQNPRYQVTQFGKPVTLSCSQTLNHNVMYWYQQKSSQAPKLLFHYYDKDFNNEADTPDNFQSRRPNTSFCFLDIRSPGLGDTAMYLCATSRDRVGNEQFFGPGTRLTVL.

This sequence joins TRBV6-2 or TRBV6-3 and TRBJ2-7, with 7 bases lining up with TRBD2. CDR1 is MNHEY, CDR2 SVGEGT, per germline. V dropped 4 bases and J dropped 2; count of bases not matched to a gene: 2. The length of the CDR3 is 13 residues. CDR3 in DNA: TGTGCCAGCAGTTGGGCGGGAGCCTACGAGCAGTACTTC. Translated, it gives CASSWAGAYEQYF.

The V call is TRBV2, the J call TRBJ1-1; D possibly corresponds to TRBD1 (5 bases). The CDR3 covers 14 residues. Germline-derived CDR1 and CDR2 are SNHLY and FYNNEI. Trimming took off 2 bases at V and 3 bases at J, with 10 bases between the two ends. This CDR3 is CASSENRGYTEAFF. In DNA form, the CDR3 reads TGTGCCAGCAGTGAAAATAGGGGTTACACTGAAGCTTTCTTT.

The chain has TRBV6-5 and TRBJ1-5; TRBD1 agrees at 7 bases. Germline CDR1 and CDR2: MNHEY and SVGAGI. J gave up 5 bases and V 5 bases, and 6 bases lay outside the gene matches. CDR3 length: 14 residues. CDR3 DNA: TGTGCCAGCAGTCAAACACAGGGGTATCAGCCCCAGCATTTT. It yields the protein CASSQTQGYQPQHF.

This clone occurred a few times. This chain connects TRBV5-1 to TRBJ2-3; D may be TRBD1 (5 bases). V was shortened by 1 base and J by 2 bases, with 11 bases between the two germline ends. Germline V gene data show CDR1 as SGHRS and CDR2 as YFSETQ. CDR3 length equals 15 residues. CDR3 DNA sequence: TGCGCCAGCAGCTTGATGGGGCCTAACACAGATACGCAGTATTTT. Amino acid sequence: CASSLMGPNTDTQYF.

A word on this clone: Additional DNA sequences in this sample encode the identical CDR3. The chain is built from TRBV5-8 and TRBJ2-1; 11 bases align to TRBD2. The V segment lost 4 bases and the J segment 0 bases; nucleotides outside the gene matches: 3. Germline values: CDR1 SGHTS, CDR2 YDEGEE. The CDR3 spans 16 residues. The CDR3: CASSRGLAASYNEQFF. Here the CDR3 DNA reads TGTGCCAGCAGCAGGGGACTAGCGGCCTCCTACAATGAGCAGTTCTTC.

This clone occurred a few times. The chain carries TRBV2 and TRBJ2-7; TRBD2 matches 12 bases. V trimming: 6 bases; J trimming: 6 bases; junction bases outside the gene matches: 9. The CDR3 contains 15 residues. From germline, CDR1 is SNHLY and CDR2 FYNNEI. CDR3 sequence: CASRLLAGGRSEQYF. The CDR3 DNA reads TGTGCCAGCAGGCTTCTAGCGGGAGGGCGGTCCGAGCAGTACTTC. The variable domain in full, completed from reference TRBV2 and TRBJ2-7, reads EPEVTQTPSHQVTQMGQEVILRCVPISNHLYFYWYRQILGQKVEFLVSFYNNEISEKSEIFDDQFSVERPDGSNFTLKIRSTKLEDSAMYFCASRLLAGGRSEQYFGPGTRLTVT.

The gene calls are TRBV5-1 and TRBJ2-3, with 7 bases lining up with TRBD1. The V and J ends lost 0 bases and 9 bases, in that order; junction bases with no gene match: 13. The germline CDR1 and CDR2 sequences are SGHRS and YFSETQ. This CDR3 contains 16 residues. The CDR3 DNA follows: TGCGCCAGCAGCTTGGCCTTTGAGGTCGGACAGGAGACGCAGTATTTT. This gives the protein CASSLAFEVGQETQYF.

This clone was detected only once. The V call is TRBV18, the J call TRBJ2-7, with 9 bases that match TRBD1. V shed 6 bases and J 7 bases; nucleotides not matched to a gene: 4. Germline values: CDR1 KGHSH, CDR2 LQKENI. This CDR3 region has 12 residues. The CDR3 DNA reads as TGTGCCAGCTCCGGGGACAGGGAAGAGCAGTACTTC. Amino acids: CASSGDREEQYF.

The V gene is TRBV18, the J gene TRBJ1-1, with D uncertain. The germline V and J ends were trimmed by 3 bases and 1 base, with 12 bases remaining between them. The germline V gene encodes CDR1 KGHSH and CDR2 LQKENI. The CDR3 runs 15 residues. The CDR3 DNA reads TGTGCCAGCTCACCCCTAGGCGGGGAGAACACTGAAGCTTTCTTT. Translation gives CASSPLGGENTEAFF. Combining the CDR3 with reference TRBV18 and TRBJ1-1 gives the whole variable domain NAGVMQNPRHLVRRRGQEARLRCSPMKGHSHVYWYRQLPEEGLKFMVYLQKENIIDESGMPKERFSAEFPKEGPSILRIQQVVRGDSAAYFCASSPLGGENTEAFFGQGTRLTVV.

This clone was picked up one time. The chain recombines TRBV18 with TRBJ1-1, with D possibly TRBD1 on 5 matching bases. The CDR3 runs 11 residues. Trimming took off 4 bases at V and 7 bases at J, with 7 bases between the two ends. Germline V gene lookup returns CDR1 KGHSH and CDR2 LQKENI. CDR3 residues: CASSLQDEAFF. CDR3 in DNA: TGTGCCAGCTCACTACAGGATGAAGCTTTCTTT.

The sample holds one count of this clone. The V call is TRBV7-2, the J call TRBJ2-5; maybe TRBD2 (7 bases). The CDR3 length is 14 residues. V was cut by 5 bases and J by 5 bases, with 15 bases left in between. Germline V gives CDR1 SGHTA, CDR2 FQGNSA. CDR3 residues: CASSGGGAQETQYF. CDR3 nucleotides: TGTGCCAGCAGCGGAGGGGGGGCTCAGGAGACCCAGTACTTC.

This chain joins TRBV5-1 and TRBJ2-3; unclear D gene. The CDR3 runs 13 residues. V was shortened by 1 base and J by 6 bases, with 9 bases between the two germline ends. The germline gives CDR1 SGHRS, CDR2 YFSETQ. The CDR3 loop reads CASSLMAGDTQYF. CDR3 coding DNA: TGCGCCAGCAGCTTGATGGCCGGGGATACGCAGTATTTT.